This T cell receptor (beta chain) originates from a study of CD8 T cells in Susac syndrome. Whole-study context: Active disease was present in over 5 of the sequenced Susac syndrome patients, whereas about 8 of them were in remission.

Of note for this clonotype: Its matching antigen is unknown.

Germline CDR1 is SGHAT and CDR2 is FQNNGV. Trimming removed 7 bases from V and 5 bases from J, with 25 bases in between. The CDR3 runs 17 residues. The RNA, about 0.45 to 1 ug, was put through reverse transcription using random hexamers. TCRdb redid the calling of the immunoSEQ multiplex PCR reads with MiXCR, one entry per CDR3 protein. The top ten clones hold 0.5% to 0.8% of a sample with roughly 86,000 distinct CDR3 sequences, roughly 96% of them seen once. Sequencing of TCR beta drew on CD8+ and CD4+ T cells from blood. Points from the study as a whole: In total CD8+ repertoires, sixteen Susac-specific public clones were detected, and CD8+ TEMRA repertoires contained five.

The origin of this receptor is a human donor with Susac syndrome. The specimen was CD8+ T cells from PBMCs. This sequence joins TRBV11-2 and TRBJ2-3; D might be TRBD1 (6 bases). The CDR3 loop reads CASTKELTAGAGDTQYF. The CDR3 DNA reads as TGTGCCAGCACCAAAGAGTTGACGGCAGGGGCTGGAGATACGCAGTATTTT. Complete variable domain (other parts from reference TRBV11-2 and TRBJ2-3): EAGVAQSPRYKIIEKRQSVAFWCNPISGHATLYWYQQILGQGPKLLIQFQNNGVVDDSQLPKDRFSAERLKGVDSTLKIQPAKLEDSAVYLCASTKELTAGAGDTQYFGPGTRLTVL.